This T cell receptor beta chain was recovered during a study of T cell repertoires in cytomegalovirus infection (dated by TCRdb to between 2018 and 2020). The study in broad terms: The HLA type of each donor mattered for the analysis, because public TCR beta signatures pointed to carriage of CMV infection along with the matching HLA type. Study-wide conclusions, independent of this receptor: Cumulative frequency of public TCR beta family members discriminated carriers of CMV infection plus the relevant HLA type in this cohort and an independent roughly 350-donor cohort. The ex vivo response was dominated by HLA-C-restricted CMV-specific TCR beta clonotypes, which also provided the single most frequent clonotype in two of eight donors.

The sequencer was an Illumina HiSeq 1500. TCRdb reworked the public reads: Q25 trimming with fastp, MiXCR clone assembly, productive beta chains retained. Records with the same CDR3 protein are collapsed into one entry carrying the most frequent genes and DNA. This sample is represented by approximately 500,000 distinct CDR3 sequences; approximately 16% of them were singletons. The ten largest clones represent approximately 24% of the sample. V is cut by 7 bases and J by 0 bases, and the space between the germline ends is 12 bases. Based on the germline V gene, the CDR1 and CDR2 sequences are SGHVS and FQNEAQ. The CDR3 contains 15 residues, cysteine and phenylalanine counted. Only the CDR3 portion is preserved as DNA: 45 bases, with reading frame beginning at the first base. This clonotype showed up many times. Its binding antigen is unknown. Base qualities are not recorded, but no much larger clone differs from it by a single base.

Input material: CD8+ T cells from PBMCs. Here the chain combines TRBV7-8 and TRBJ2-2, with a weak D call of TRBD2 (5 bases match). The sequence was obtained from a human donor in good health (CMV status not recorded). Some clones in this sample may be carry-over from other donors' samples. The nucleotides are TGTGCCAGCACCCCTGACTACTCGAACACCGGGGAGCTGTTTTTT. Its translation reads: CASTPDYSNTGELFF.